Listed here is a single TCR beta chain. The sample originates from a study of shared T cell receptors in the human thymus. The repertoire was sequenced with immunoSEQ multiplex PCR; TCRdb's copy has only in-frame clones and lacks some. This table holds 630,000 or so clones, 80% to 90% found once. V dropped 4 bases and J dropped 4; count of bases not matched to a gene: 2. CDR1 is WSHSY, CDR2 SAAADI, per germline. The CDR3 consists of 13 residues. These sequences were also reported in another study, on human thymus T cells. From that paper: Thymus pieces cut out during corrective heart surgery were the tissue that was used. Thymic and blood repertoires appeared to display a bias in their usage of V and J genes.

The clonotype comes from a boy under two years old with a congenital heart defect. The chain carries TRBV10-2 and TRBJ2-7; 9 nucleotides match TRBD1. The specimen was thymocytes. The CDR3 DNA reads as TGCGCCAGCAGTGGGGGGACAGGGTACGAGCAGTACTTC. The encoded protein is CASSGGTGYEQYF.